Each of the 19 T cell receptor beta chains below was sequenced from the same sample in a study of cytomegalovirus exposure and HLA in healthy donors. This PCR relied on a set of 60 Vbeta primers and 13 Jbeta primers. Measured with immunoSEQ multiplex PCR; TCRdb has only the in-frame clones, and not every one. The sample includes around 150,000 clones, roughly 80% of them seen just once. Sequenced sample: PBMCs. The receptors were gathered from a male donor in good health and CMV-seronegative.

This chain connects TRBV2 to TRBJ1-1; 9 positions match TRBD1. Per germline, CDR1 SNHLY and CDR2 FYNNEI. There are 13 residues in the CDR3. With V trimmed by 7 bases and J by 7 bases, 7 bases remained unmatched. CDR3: CASKGTGSGEAFF. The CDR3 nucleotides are TGTGCCAGCAAAGGGACAGGGAGCGGTGAAGCTTTCTTT.

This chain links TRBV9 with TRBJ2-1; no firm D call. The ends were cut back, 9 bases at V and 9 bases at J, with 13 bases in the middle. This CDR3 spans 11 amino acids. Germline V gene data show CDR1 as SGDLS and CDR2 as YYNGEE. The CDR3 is CATSGEVEQFF. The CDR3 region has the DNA TGTGCCACTTCCGGAGAGGTTGAGCAGTTCTTC.

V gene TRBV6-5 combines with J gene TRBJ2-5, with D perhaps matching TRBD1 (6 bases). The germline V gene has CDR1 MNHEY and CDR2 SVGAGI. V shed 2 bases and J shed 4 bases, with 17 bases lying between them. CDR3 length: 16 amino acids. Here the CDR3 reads CASSYGWGLGVETQYF. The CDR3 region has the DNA TGTGCCAGCAGTTACGGATGGGGGCTGGGAGTAGAGACCCAGTACTTC.

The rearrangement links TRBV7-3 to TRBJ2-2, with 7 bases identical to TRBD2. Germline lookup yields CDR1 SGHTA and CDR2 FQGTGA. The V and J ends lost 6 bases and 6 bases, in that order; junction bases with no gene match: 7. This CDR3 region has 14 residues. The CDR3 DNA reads TGTGCCAGCAGTCTCGTTCGGGGGGCCGGGGAGCTGTTTTTT. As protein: CASSLVRGAGELFF.

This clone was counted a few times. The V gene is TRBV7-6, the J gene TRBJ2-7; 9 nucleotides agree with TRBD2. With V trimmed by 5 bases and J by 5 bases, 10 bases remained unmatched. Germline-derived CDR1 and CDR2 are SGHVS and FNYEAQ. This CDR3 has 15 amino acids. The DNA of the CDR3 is TGTGCCAGCAGCCTCAGGGGCGGGAGGGCGGACGAGCAGTACTTC. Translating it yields CASSLRGGRADEQYF.

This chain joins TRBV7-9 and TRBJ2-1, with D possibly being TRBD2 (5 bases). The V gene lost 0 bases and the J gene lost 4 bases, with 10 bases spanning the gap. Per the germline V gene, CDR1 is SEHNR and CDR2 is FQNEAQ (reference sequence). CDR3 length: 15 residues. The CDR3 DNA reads TGTGCCAGCAGCTTAGCCTCTAGCAGTTACAATGAGCAGTTCTTC. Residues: CASSLASSSYNEQFF.

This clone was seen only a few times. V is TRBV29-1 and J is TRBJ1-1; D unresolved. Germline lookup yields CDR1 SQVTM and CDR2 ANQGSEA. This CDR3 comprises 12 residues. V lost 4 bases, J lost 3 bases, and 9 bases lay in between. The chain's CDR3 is CSVGPGDTEAFF. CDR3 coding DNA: TGCAGCGTTGGCCCCGGGGACACTGAAGCTTTCTTT.

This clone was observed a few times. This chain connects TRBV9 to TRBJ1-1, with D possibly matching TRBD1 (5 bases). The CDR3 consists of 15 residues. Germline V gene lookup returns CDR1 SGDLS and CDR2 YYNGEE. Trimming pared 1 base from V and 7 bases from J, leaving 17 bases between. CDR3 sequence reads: CASSVLTGHRVEAFF. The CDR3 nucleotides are TGTGCCAGCAGCGTACTAACAGGCCATCGGGTTGAAGCTTTCTTT.

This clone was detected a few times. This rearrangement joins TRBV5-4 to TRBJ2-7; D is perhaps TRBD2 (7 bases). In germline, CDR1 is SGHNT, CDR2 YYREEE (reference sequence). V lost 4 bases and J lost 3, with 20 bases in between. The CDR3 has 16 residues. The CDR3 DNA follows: TGTGCCAGCAGCCTGGGGACACCAGCGGGGAACTACGAGCAGTACTTC. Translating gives CASSLGTPAGNYEQYF.

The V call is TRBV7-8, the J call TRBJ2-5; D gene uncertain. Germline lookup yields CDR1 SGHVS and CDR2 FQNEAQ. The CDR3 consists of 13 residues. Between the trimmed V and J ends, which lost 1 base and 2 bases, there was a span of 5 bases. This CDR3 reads CASSLGRQETQYF. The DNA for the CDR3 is TGTGCCAGCAGCTTAGGCAGACAAGAGACCCAGTACTTC. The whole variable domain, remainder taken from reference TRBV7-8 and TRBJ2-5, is GAGVSQSPRYKVAKRGQDVALRCDPISGHVSLFWYQQALGQGPEFLTYFQNEAQLDKSGLPSDRFFAERPEGSVSTLKIQRTQQEDSAVYLCASSLGRQETQYFGPGTRLLVL.

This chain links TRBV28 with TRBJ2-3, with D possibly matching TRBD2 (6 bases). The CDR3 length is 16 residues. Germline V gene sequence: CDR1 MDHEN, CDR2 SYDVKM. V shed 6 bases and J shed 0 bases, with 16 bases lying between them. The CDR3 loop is CASSPFYGTSTDTQYF. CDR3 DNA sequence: TGTGCCAGCAGCCCCTTTTATGGGACTAGCACAGATACGCAGTATTTT.

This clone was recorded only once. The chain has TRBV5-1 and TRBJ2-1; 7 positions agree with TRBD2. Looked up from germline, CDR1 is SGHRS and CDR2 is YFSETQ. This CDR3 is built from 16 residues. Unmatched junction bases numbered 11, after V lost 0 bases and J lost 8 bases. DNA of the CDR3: TGCGCCAGCAGCTTGGGGGTAGCTAGCGGCCACGATGAGCAGTTCTTC. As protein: CASSLGVASGHDEQFF. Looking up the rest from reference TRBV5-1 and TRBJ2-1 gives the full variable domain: KAGVTQTPRYLIKTRGQQVTLSCSPISGHRSVSWYQQTPGQGLQFLFEYFSETQRNKGNFPGRFSGRQFSNSRSEMNVSTLELGDSALYLCASSLGVASGHDEQFFGPGTRLTVL.

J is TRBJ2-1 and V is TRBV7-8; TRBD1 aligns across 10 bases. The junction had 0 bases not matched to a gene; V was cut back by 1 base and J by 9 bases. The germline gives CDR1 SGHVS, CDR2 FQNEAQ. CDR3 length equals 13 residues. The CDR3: CASSLGTGGEQFF. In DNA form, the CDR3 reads TGTGCCAGCAGCTTAGGGACAGGGGGTGAGCAGTTCTTC.

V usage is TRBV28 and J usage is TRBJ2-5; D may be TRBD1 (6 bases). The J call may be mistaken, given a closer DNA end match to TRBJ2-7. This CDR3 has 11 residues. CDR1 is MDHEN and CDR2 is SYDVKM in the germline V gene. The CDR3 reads CASTYRDEQYF. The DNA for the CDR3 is TGTGCCAGCACCTACAGGGACGAGCAGTACTTC.

The CDR3 DNA reads as TGTGCCAGCAGCGCCCGGTCCGGGAGCGGTGAAGCTTTCTTT. Protein product: CASSARSGSGEAFF. The rearrangement joins TRBV9 to TRBJ1-1; D call uncertain. Germline V gene lookup returns CDR1 SGDLS and CDR2 YYNGEE. This CDR3 is 14 amino acids long. Trimming removed 3 bases at V and 7 bases at J, with 16 bases between.

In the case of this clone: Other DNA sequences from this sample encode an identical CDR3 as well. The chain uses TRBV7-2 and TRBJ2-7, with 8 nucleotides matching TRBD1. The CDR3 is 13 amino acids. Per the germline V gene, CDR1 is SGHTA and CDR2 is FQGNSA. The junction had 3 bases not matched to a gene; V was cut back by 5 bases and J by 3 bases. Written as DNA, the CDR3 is TGTGCCAGCAGCCCAGGACAGGGCTACGAGCAGTACTTC. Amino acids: CASSPGQGYEQYF.

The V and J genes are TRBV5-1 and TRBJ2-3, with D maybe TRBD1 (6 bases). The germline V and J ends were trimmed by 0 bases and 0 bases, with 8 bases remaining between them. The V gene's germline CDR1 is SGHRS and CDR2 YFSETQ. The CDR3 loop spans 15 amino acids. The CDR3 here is CASSLDRASTDTQYF. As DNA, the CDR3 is TGCGCCAGCAGCTTGGACAGGGCGAGCACAGATACGCAGTATTTT.

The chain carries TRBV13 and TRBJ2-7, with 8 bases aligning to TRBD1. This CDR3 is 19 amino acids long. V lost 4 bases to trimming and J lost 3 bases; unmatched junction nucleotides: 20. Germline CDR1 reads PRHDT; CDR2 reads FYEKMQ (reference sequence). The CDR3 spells CASSSSVIRTGQDYYEQYF. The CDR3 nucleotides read TGTGCCAGCAGCTCCTCCGTTATCCGTACGGGACAGGATTACTACGAGCAGTACTTC.

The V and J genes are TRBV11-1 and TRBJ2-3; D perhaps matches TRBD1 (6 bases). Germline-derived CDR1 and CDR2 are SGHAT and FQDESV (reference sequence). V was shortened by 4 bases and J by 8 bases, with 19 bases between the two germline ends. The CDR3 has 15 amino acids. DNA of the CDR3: TGTGCCAGCAGCTCCCCGGGCGCTCGAGGGGGTACGCAGTATTTT. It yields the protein CASSSPGARGGTQYF.